The 19 T cell receptor beta chains reported below all come from one sample, sequenced in a study of blood T cell repertoires in COVID-19 (dated by TCRdb to the early 2020s). The library was made by the immunoSEQ multiplex PCR assay. What TCRdb holds here is the immuneACCESS table cut down to in-frame rearrangements. Part of the clones is not present; checked against another copy, under half of the missing clones reflect an unresolved V gene, and the others are unexplained. Recorded for this sample are about 170,000 clones; roughly 80% of them occurred a single time. Roughly a tenth of the sample is taken by the ten largest. Sequenced material: peripheral blood. These receptors all come from a man aged 65 to 85 with active or convalescent COVID-19.

The J gene is TRBJ1-5, the V gene TRBV4-2; 8 nucleotides agree with TRBD1. Per germline, CDR1 LGHNA and CDR2 YNFKEQ. V gave up 1 base and J gave up 4 bases; unmatched junction bases: 6. This CDR3 is built from 16 residues. The chain's CDR3 is CASSQGGTGENQPQHF. For the CDR3, the DNA is TGTGCCAGCAGCCAAGGGGGGACAGGAGAAAATCAGCCCCAGCATTTT.

The rearrangement links TRBV7-6 to TRBJ2-1, with TRBD2 identical over 10 bases. Germline lookup yields CDR1 SGHVS and CDR2 FNYEAQ. The CDR3 covers 15 residues. V trimming: 7 bases; J trimming: 4 bases; junction bases outside the gene matches: 7. The CDR3 sequence: CASTSSSGGYNEQFF. CDR3 sequence (DNA): TGTGCCAGCACCTCTTCTAGCGGGGGATACAATGAGCAGTTCTTC.

This rearrangement joins TRBV7-2 to TRBJ2-7, with 12 positions matching TRBD1. Germline CDR1 SGHTA, CDR2 FQGNSA. There are 17 residues in the CDR3. The V gene end was trimmed by 0 bases and the J gene end by 3 bases; junction bases not matched to a gene: 6. The CDR3 loop is CASSLAGTGGGLYEQYF. CDR3 DNA: TGTGCCAGCAGCTTAGCGGGGACAGGGGGCGGACTCTACGAGCAGTACTTC.

This chain joins TRBV19 and TRBJ2-3, with 10 bases matching TRBD2. CDR1 and CDR2 from the germline V gene are LNHDA and SQIVND (reference sequence). The CDR3 is made up of 16 amino acids. The ends lost 5 bases at V and 0 bases at J; junction bases unmatched: 5. The CDR3, as DNA: TGTGCCAGTAGTCTGCTGACTAGCGGGAGCACAGATACGCAGTATTTT. This gives the protein CASSLLTSGSTDTQYF.

V usage is TRBV6-1 and J usage is TRBJ2-1; TRBD2 is a possible D gene (7 bases). V was pared by 2 bases and J by 4 bases, with 18 bases between. Germline CDR1 reads MNHNS; CDR2 reads SASEGT. The CDR3 runs to 17 residues. The CDR3 here is CASSEKGGRSAYNEQFF. The CDR3 bases are TGTGCCAGCAGTGAAAAGGGGGGGCGCTCGGCTTACAATGAGCAGTTCTTC.

The chain carries TRBV5-1 and TRBJ2-4; no firm D call. The CDR3 length is 14 residues. Germline lookup yields CDR1 SGHRS and CDR2 YFSETQ. V gave up 4 bases and J gave up 0 bases, with 8 bases separating them. The DNA for the CDR3 is TGCGCCAGCAGCCTGGGTCTAGCCAAAAACATTCAGTACTTC. Translated: CASSLGLAKNIQYF.

The genes are TRBV3-1 (or the pseudogene TRBV3-2) and TRBJ1-2; the match to TRBD1 covers 11 bases. The germline V gene encodes CDR1 LGHDT and CDR2 YNNKEL (reference sequence). This CDR3 is built from 16 residues. J was trimmed by 4 bases and V by 1 base; bases with no gene match: 5. CDR3 coding DNA: TGTGCCAGCAGCCAAGGGACAGGGGGCGCGAGCTATGGCTACACCTTC. This codes for CASSQGTGGASYGYTF.

The V call is TRBV18, the J call TRBJ2-7; 8 bases are shared with TRBD1. After removal of 5 bases from V and 0 bases from J, the junction contained 3 bases not matched to a gene. This CDR3 is 14 amino acids long. Germline V gene data show CDR1 as KGHSH and CDR2 as LQKENI. The CDR3 loop is CASSSGQGSYEQYF. The CDR3 nucleotides read TGTGCCAGCTCATCCGGACAGGGCTCCTACGAGCAGTACTTC.

The chain joins TRBV24-1 to TRBJ2-7; 11 bases fit TRBD2. The CDR3 loop spans 16 amino acids. Germline CDR1 reads KGHDR; CDR2 reads SFDVKD. Trimming at V came to 4 bases and at J to 3 bases, leaving 7 bases not matched to a gene. The CDR3 sequence: CATSESGTSGFYEQYF. The CDR3 DNA follows: TGTGCCACCAGTGAGTCCGGGACTAGCGGATTCTACGAGCAGTACTTC.

The chain carries TRBV5-4 and TRBJ2-1; D is undetermined. The CDR3 spans 13 residues. V shed 0 bases and J shed 5 bases, with 6 bases lying between them. Germline values: CDR1 SGHNT, CDR2 YYREEE (reference sequence). DNA for the CDR3: TGTGCCAGCAGCTTGGACAGACACAATGAGCAGTTCTTC. Residues: CASSLDRHNEQFF.

The chain has TRBV5-4 and TRBJ2-1, with 9 bases identical to TRBD1. The CDR3 sequence is 16 residues long. CDR1 and CDR2 from the germline V gene are SGHNT and YYREEE (reference sequence). V lost 2 bases to trimming and J lost 1 base; unmatched junction nucleotides: 4. CDR3 protein: CASSLGTGISYNEQFF. The DNA for the CDR3 is TGTGCCAGCAGCTTAGGGACAGGGATATCCTACAATGAGCAGTTCTTC.

The chain is built from TRBV7-8 and TRBJ2-7; TRBD2 matches 7 bases. The CDR3 consists of 14 residues. The V gene's germline CDR1 is SGHVS and CDR2 FQNEAQ. The V and J ends lost 5 bases and 2 bases, in that order; junction bases with no gene match: 6. The CDR3 loop is CASSPAGVPYEQYF. The CDR3, as DNA: TGTGCCAGCAGCCCCGCGGGAGTCCCCTACGAGCAGTACTTC.

The chain links TRBV2 to TRBJ1-3; no clear D gene. Germline CDR1 and CDR2: SNHLY and FYNNEI. The germline V and J ends were trimmed by 6 bases and 2 bases, with 8 bases remaining between them. CDR3 length: 13 residues. The CDR3 is CASRERPGNTIYF. In nucleotides, the CDR3 is TGTGCCAGCAGGGAGCGCCCTGGAAACACCATATATTTT.

V and J are TRBV6-1 and TRBJ1-2; 7 bases fit TRBD1. The CDR3 spans 16 residues. Germline V lookup: CDR1 MNHNS, CDR2 SASEGT. J gave up 0 bases and V 3 bases, and 7 bases lay outside the gene matches. The CDR3 DNA reads TGTGCCAGCAGTGACCCTCACAGGGGAGCTAACTATGGCTACACCTTC. Protein product: CASSDPHRGANYGYTF.

The sample holds a few counts of this clone. The chain combines TRBV7-2 with TRBJ1-2; D call uncertain. Germline V gives CDR1 SGHTA, CDR2 FQGNSA. The CDR3 has 13 amino acids. V lost 1 base and J 7 bases, leaving 10 bases between the germline ends. In DNA, the CDR3 is TGTGCCAGCAGCTTAGTTGCGCCTACTGGCTACACCTTC. Residues: CASSLVAPTGYTF.

The rearrangement links TRBV19 to TRBJ2-4; a possible D gene is TRBD1 (5 bases). Trimming stripped 0 bases from V and 6 bases from J, with 15 bases between. The CDR3 totals 16 residues. The germline CDR1 and CDR2 sequences are LNHDA and SQIVND (reference sequence). Here the CDR3 reads CASSIDSGGRGNIQYF. CDR3 sequence (DNA): TGTGCCAGTAGTATAGATTCGGGCGGTAGGGGAAACATTCAGTACTTC.

V gene TRBV11-2 combines with J gene TRBJ1-2; no firm D call. The CDR3 length is 13 residues. V lost 2 bases, J lost 5 bases, and 9 bases lay in between. Germline values: CDR1 SGHAT, CDR2 FQNNGV. The CDR3: CASSLQEWYGYTF. CDR3 DNA sequence: TGTGCCAGCAGCTTACAGGAATGGTATGGCTACACCTTC.

V is TRBV12-5 and J is TRBJ2-3; TRBD2 might be the D (6 bases). V was trimmed by 4 bases and J by 3 bases, leaving 17 bases between them. The CDR3 has 16 amino acids. In germline, CDR1 is LGHNT, CDR2 FRNRAP. The CDR3 region has the DNA TGTGCTAGTGGTTCCGGTGCGGGATCACTAACAGATACGCAGTATTTT. Protein: CASGSGAGSLTDTQYF.

This clone appeared a single time. This chain connects TRBV19 to TRBJ2-3; 11 nucleotides line up with TRBD2. Germline loops: CDR1 LNHDA, CDR2 SQIVND (reference sequence). The length of the CDR3 is 16 residues. The V and J ends lost 4 bases and 1 base, in that order; junction bases with no gene match: 4. This CDR3 is CASSTTSGVRTDTQYF. The DNA for the CDR3 is TGTGCCAGTAGTACGACTAGCGGGGTCCGCACAGATACGCAGTATTTT.